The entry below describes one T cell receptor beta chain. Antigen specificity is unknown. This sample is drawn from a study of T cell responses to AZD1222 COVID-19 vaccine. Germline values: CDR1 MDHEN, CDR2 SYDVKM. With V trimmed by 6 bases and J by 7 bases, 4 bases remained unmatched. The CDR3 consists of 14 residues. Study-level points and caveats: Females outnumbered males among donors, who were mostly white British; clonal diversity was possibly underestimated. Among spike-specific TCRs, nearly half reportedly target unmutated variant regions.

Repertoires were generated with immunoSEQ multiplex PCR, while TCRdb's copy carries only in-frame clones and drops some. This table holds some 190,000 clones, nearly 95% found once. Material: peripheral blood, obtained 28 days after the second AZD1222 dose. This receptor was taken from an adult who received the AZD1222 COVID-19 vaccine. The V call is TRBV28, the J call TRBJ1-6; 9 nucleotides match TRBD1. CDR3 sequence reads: CASSLGQGNSPLHF. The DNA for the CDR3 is TGTGCCAGCAGCCTGGGACAGGGAAATTCACCCCTCCACTTT.